Below are 27 T cell receptor beta chains sequenced from a single sample in a study of vaccination effects on CD4 cells after COVID-19 (dated by TCRdb to 2021 to 2024). Receptors were amplified or captured by the immunoSEQ multiplex PCR assay. The clones in this table, taken by TCRdb from immuneACCESS, are in-frame only. Not every clone is retained; where verified, under half of the shortfall comes from an unresolved V gene, and the cause of the rest is unknown. Here the sample has roughly 56,000 clones; around 80% occur a single time. The ten largest make up just over 3% of the sample. Their cognate antigens are unknown. After around 11 days of culture, CD4+ T cells were isolated with the EasySep CD4+ T cell isolation kit. This sample comprised CD4+ T cells from PBMCs cultured without peptide, obtained before COVID-19 vaccination. All receptors derive from a human donor who received a COVID-19 vaccine.

This rearrangement joins TRBV27 to TRBJ1-2; D remains ambiguous. Between the trimmed V and J ends, which lost 2 bases and 9 bases, there was a span of 16 bases. The CDR3 has 14 amino acids. CDR1 is MNHEY, CDR2 SMNVEV, per germline (reference sequence). Here the CDR3 reads CASSLGPAYSRYTF. The CDR3 nucleotides read TGTGCCAGCAGTTTAGGGCCAGCTTATTCTCGCTACACCTTC.

The chain employs TRBV5-1 and TRBJ2-2; 12 bases map to TRBD1. V lost 2 bases, J lost 4 bases, and 3 bases stayed unmatched. CDR3 length: 16 residues. The V gene's germline CDR1 is SGHRS and CDR2 YFSETQ. CDR3 sequence (DNA): TGCGCCAGCAGCTTTGGGACAGGGGGCAGCACCGGGGAGCTGTTTTTT. Translated, it gives CASSFGTGGSTGELFF.

CDR3 DNA sequence: TGTGCCAGCAGCCCCGGGACATATCTCGCCTACACCTTC. The encoded protein is CASSPGTYLAYTF. V gene TRBV7-3 combines with J gene TRBJ1-2; D is possibly TRBD1 (6 bases). The CDR3 has 13 amino acids. Trimming removed 5 bases from V and 10 bases from J, with 17 bases in between. CDR1 and CDR2 (germline): SGHTA, FQGTGA.

This sequence joins TRBV5-6 and TRBJ1-2; D gene uncertain. V was shortened by 0 bases and J by 7 bases, with 13 bases between the two germline ends. Looked up from germline, CDR1 is SGHDT and CDR2 is YYEEEE. This CDR3 region has 14 residues. The CDR3 DNA follows: TGTGCCAGCAGCTTGGGAAGTGTGGCCGGTGGCTACACCTTC. Translating gives CASSLGSVAGGYTF.

V is TRBV24-1 and J is TRBJ2-5, with 8 bases fitting TRBD1. This CDR3 region has 16 residues. In germline, CDR1 is KGHDR, CDR2 SFDVKD. J gave up 5 bases and V 4 bases, and 11 bases lay outside the gene matches. The CDR3 DNA follows: TGTGCCACCAGTGACCTTGGACAGGGCGATTCGGAGACCCAGTACTTC. Encoded protein: CATSDLGQGDSETQYF.

CDR3 in DNA: TGCAGCGTTGAAGATCAGTTTCACAGCTCTGGAAACACCATATATTTT. Translated: CSVEDQFHSSGNTIYF. J is TRBJ1-3 and V is TRBV29-1; D is undetermined. Trimming stripped 0 bases from V and 0 bases from J, with 12 bases between. CDR3 length: 16 residues. In germline, CDR1 is SQVTM, CDR2 ANQGSEA.

This clone was counted between two and nine times. V gene TRBV5-8 combines with J gene TRBJ2-3; 11 positions match TRBD2. The germline V gene encodes CDR1 SGHTS and CDR2 YDEGEE. V shed 8 bases, J shed 4 bases, and the junction held 6 bases outside the gene matches. This CDR3 is 14 amino acids long. CDR3 nucleotide sequence: TGTGCCAGTCCTACTAGCGGGGGCGCAGATACGCAGTATTTT. This sequence encodes CASPTSGGADTQYF.

The CDR3 loop reads CASTLGGSSYGYTF. DNA of the CDR3: TGCGCCAGCACCTTAGGGGGGTCCAGCTATGGCTACACCTTC. The chain employs TRBV5-1 and TRBJ1-2; D perhaps matches TRBD1 (6 bases). This CDR3 is built from 14 residues. The germline gives CDR1 SGHRS, CDR2 YFSETQ. Trimming took 6 bases from V and 4 from J, leaving 16 bases between them. The full variable domain, its missing parts supplied by reference TRBV5-1 and TRBJ1-2, is KAGVTQTPRYLIKTRGQQVTLSCSPISGHRSVSWYQQTPGQGLQFLFEYFSETQRNKGNFPGRFSGRQFSNSRSEMNVSTLELGDSALYLCASTLGGSSYGYTFGSGTRLTVV.

The genes are TRBV7-8 and TRBJ1-5; D unclear. Germline V gene sequence: CDR1 SGHVS, CDR2 FQNEAQ. The CDR3 extends over 13 amino acids. V lost 1 base to trimming and J lost 5 bases, with 6 bases between them. The CDR3 DNA reads as TGTGCCAGCAGCTTAGGGGGATATCAGCCCCAGCATTTT. This gives the protein CASSLGGYQPQHF.

The rearrangement joins TRBV6-4 to TRBJ2-2, with 13 bases aligning to TRBD2. In germline, CDR1 is MRHNA, CDR2 SNTAGT. The CDR3 contains 19 residues. V lost 7 bases, J lost 6 bases, and 17 bases stayed unmatched. The CDR3 coding sequence is TGTGCCAGCACCTTCCGACTAGCGGGGGGCCTACGGGTCGCCGGGGAGCTGTTTTTT. Residues: CASTFRLAGGLRVAGELFF.

This clone is classed as medium-sized (0.01 to 0.1%). The chain employs TRBV10-2 and TRBJ1-2, with TRBD1 matching 8 bases. Germline CDR1 is WSHSY and CDR2 is SAAADI. Trimming at V came to 8 bases and at J to 1 base, leaving 6 bases not matched to a gene. The CDR3 spans 14 residues. CDR3 bases: TGCGCCAGCCAGGACAGGGAGCGTAACTATGGCTACACCTTC. The encoded protein is CASQDRERNYGYTF.

The chain joins TRBV18 to TRBJ1-1, with a possible D match to TRBD1 (6 bases). The germline V gene has CDR1 KGHSH and CDR2 LQKENI. The V end lost 5 bases, the J end lost 2 bases, and 15 bases lay between the germline ends. CDR3 size: 15 residues. CDR3 amino acids: CASSRGGTGNTEAFF. The CDR3 region has the DNA TGTGCCAGCTCAAGGGGGGGGACGGGAAACACTGAAGCTTTCTTT.

The chain has TRBV6-5 and TRBJ1-3, with D possibly matching TRBD1 (5 bases). The CDR3 runs to 13 residues. Germline CDR1 is MNHEY and CDR2 is SVGAGI. V dropped 6 bases and J dropped 8 bases, with 14 bases sitting between them. The CDR3 sequence is CASRLKGTDTIYF. The CDR3, as DNA: TGTGCCAGCAGGCTAAAAGGGACCGACACCATATATTTT.

Written as DNA, the CDR3 is TGTGCCAGCAGCGTTAGGGACGGTTCCTCCTATAATTCACCCCTCCACTTT. Encoded protein: CASSVRDGSSYNSPLHF. The chain recombines TRBV9 with TRBJ1-6; TRBD1 is a possible D gene (5 bases). The germline V gene encodes CDR1 SGDLS and CDR2 YYNGEE. The V end was cut by 2 bases, the J end by 0 bases, with 12 bases between. CDR3 length equals 17 residues.

The chain carries TRBV20-1 and TRBJ1-6; 7 nucleotides align to TRBD1. The germline V gene encodes CDR1 DFQATT and CDR2 SNEGSKA (reference sequence). With V trimmed by 3 bases and J by 7 bases, 12 bases remained unmatched. The CDR3 consists of 16 residues. This chain's CDR3 is CSASGRPGQLNSPLHF. In nucleotides, the CDR3 is TGCAGTGCTAGTGGACGACCGGGACAGCTAAATTCACCCCTCCACTTT.

In this sample, this clone turned up once. The chain employs TRBV5-1 and TRBJ2-2; D is uncertain. The V gene's germline CDR1 is SGHRS and CDR2 YFSETQ. The CDR3 covers 14 residues. Trimming took 2 bases from V and 6 from J, leaving 11 bases between them. The CDR3 here is CASSLLPGAGELFF. CDR3 in DNA: TGCGCCAGCAGCTTACTCCCAGGAGCCGGGGAGCTGTTTTTT.

This chain links TRBV7-3 with TRBJ2-1; a weak D match, TRBD1 (7 bases). CDR3 size: 16 residues. Germline CDR1 is SGHTA and CDR2 is FQGTGA. The ends were cut back, 5 bases at V and 4 bases at J, with 18 bases in the middle. CDR3 residues: CASSPQYGGQYNEQFF. DNA for the CDR3: TGTGCCAGCAGCCCGCAGTACGGGGGACAGTACAATGAGCAGTTCTTC.

The chain recombines TRBV7-7 with TRBJ1-1, with D hard to call. CDR3 length: 13 amino acids. CDR1 and CDR2 (germline): SSHAT, FNYEAQ (reference sequence). V lost 5 bases and J 1 base, leaving 8 bases between the germline ends. As DNA, the CDR3 is TGTGCCAGCAGCATCACCCGGAACACTGAAGCTTTCTTT. It translates to CASSITRNTEAFF.

This chain connects TRBV7-3 to TRBJ2-1, with 8 bases matching TRBD2. CDR3 length: 16 amino acids. The J segment lost 6 bases and the V segment lost 2 bases, leaving 9 bases of the junction unmatched. Germline V gives CDR1 SGHTA, CDR2 FQGTGA. CDR3 nucleotide sequence: TGTGCCAGCAGCTTAGGGGCCGGGGGGGCCGGCAATGAGCAGTTCTTC. This translates into CASSLGAGGAGNEQFF.

This CDR3 is CASSLTTGGANTDTQYF. The CDR3, as DNA: TGTGCCAGCAGCTTAACGACGGGAGGGGCGAACACAGATACGCAGTATTTT. V gene TRBV7-3 combines with J gene TRBJ2-3, with TRBD2 matching 8 bases. V was clipped by 0 bases and J by 2 bases; unmatched bases: 7. CDR1 SGHTA and CDR2 FQGTGA come from the germline V gene. The CDR3 spans 17 residues.

V and J are TRBV12-3 or TRBV12-4 and TRBJ1-1, with TRBD1 matching 7 bases. This CDR3 spans 12 amino acids. With 4 bases clipped from V and 5 bases from J, the junction kept 1 base outside the gene matches. The CDR3 nucleotides are TGTGCCAGCAGTTGGGGACAGACTGAAGCTTTCTTT. It encodes CASSWGQTEAFF.

The rearrangement links TRBV19 to TRBJ1-4; D remains ambiguous. The ends were cut back, 0 bases at V and 6 bases at J, with 5 bases in the middle. This CDR3 has 13 residues. Germline CDR1 and CDR2: LNHDA and SQIVND (reference sequence). CDR3 DNA: TGTGCCAGTAGTATAGAGGGTGATGAAAAACTGTTTTTT. It is translated as CASSIEGDEKLFF.

V usage is TRBV28 and J usage is TRBJ1-4; 8 nucleotides match TRBD1. Trimming cost V 6 bases and J 7 bases; bases outside gene matches: 10. The CDR3 runs to 15 residues. Per the germline V gene, CDR1 is MDHEN and CDR2 is SYDVKM. The CDR3 nucleotides read TGTGCCAGCAGAGGGGGGTGGACAGGGCGTGAAAAACTGTTTTTT. Its protein product is CASRGGWTGREKLFF.

The chain has TRBV6-2 or TRBV6-3 and TRBJ2-1; no reliable D call. This CDR3 is 16 amino acids long. V lost 5 bases, J lost 0 bases, and 14 bases lay in between. The V gene's germline CDR1 is MNHEY and CDR2 SVGEGT. DNA for the CDR3: TGTGCCAGCAGTGTTCCGGGCCGCAGCTCCTACAATGAGCAGTTCTTC. This gives the protein CASSVPGRSSYNEQFF.

This CDR3 reads CASSPTEYGYTF. The CDR3 DNA reads as TGTGCCAGCAGCCCCACAGAATATGGCTACACCTTC. The chain couples TRBV5-8 to TRBJ1-2; D gene ambiguous. The CDR3 has 12 amino acids. V shed 4 bases and J shed 5 bases, with 9 bases lying between them. Per germline, CDR1 SGHTS and CDR2 YDEGEE.

The chain is built from TRBV7-2 and TRBJ1-1; D perhaps matches TRBD1 (6 bases). Germline V gene sequence: CDR1 SGHTA, CDR2 FQGNSA. The V gene lost 5 bases and the J gene lost 5 bases, with 9 bases spanning the gap. CDR3 length equals 12 residues. Here the CDR3 reads CASSQGWTEAFF. CDR3 coding DNA: TGTGCCAGCAGCCAGGGGTGGACTGAAGCTTTCTTT.

This chain connects TRBV7-3 to TRBJ2-3; D call uncertain. CDR1 and CDR2 from the germline V gene are SGHTA and FQGTGA. The CDR3 is 13 residues long. V dropped 2 bases and J dropped 3 bases, with 6 bases sitting between them. CDR3 nucleotides: TGTGCCAGCAGCTTAGGGTCGACAGATACGCAGTATTTT. Amino acid sequence: CASSLGSTDTQYF. The whole variable domain, remainder taken from reference TRBV7-3 and TRBJ2-3, is GAGVSQTPSNKVTEKGKYVELRCDPISGHTALYWYRQSLGQGPEFLIYFQGTGAADDSGLPNDRFFAVRPEGSVSTLKIQRTERGDSAVYLCASSLGSTDTQYFGPGTRLTVL.